Listed below are T cell receptor beta chains from one sample, sequenced in a study of blood T cell repertoires in COVID-19. TCRdb's table, derived via immunoSEQ multiplex PCR, lists solely in-frame clones and lacks some. The sample includes about 200,000 clones, about 85% seen only once; the top ten take 2% to 2.5%. The sequenced sample was PBMCs or T cells enriched from blood (not recorded which). These receptors were collected from a woman in her 30s who had recovered from COVID-19. CDR3s include the opening cysteine and the closing phenylalanine or tryptophan. Each record gives: D gene, clone size, V gene, J gene, CDR3 DNA, CDR3 protein. D genes are given only for firm matches. Not all rows give a size; the values are once, few, many and, for expanded clones, a class.

TRBD2	once	TRBV14	TRBJ2-1	TGTGCCAGCAGCCTATTAGCGGGAATCGGCAATGAGCAGTTCTTC	CASSLLAGIGNEQFF
TRBD2	NA	TRBV19	TRBJ2-5	TGTGCCAGTAGTATGTTGTTAGCGGGAGGGCCAATAAGAGAGACCCAGTACTTC	CASSMLLAGGPIRETQYF
NA	NA	TRBV3-1/TRBV3-2	TRBJ1-2	TGTGCCAGCAGCCAAAAGATGGAGGCAGGGAGGAATGGCTACACCTTC	CASSQKMEAGRNGYTF
TRBD1	few	TRBV28	TRBJ1-2	TGTGCCAGCAGTGACAGGGGGTCGGGCGGCTACACCTTC	CASSDRGSGGYTF
NA	NA	TRBV5-6	TRBJ1-3	TGTGCCAGCAGCTTGGGGGCGGGTGGAAACACCATATATTTT	CASSLGAGGNTIYF
NA	NA	TRBV7-2	TRBJ1-4	TGTGCCAGCAGCTTGGGCCCGGACTATGAAAAACTGTTTTTT	CASSLGPDYEKLFF
TRBD2	NA	TRBV7-6	TRBJ2-3	TGTGCCAGCAGCCGGACTAGCGGCCTCACAGATACGCAGTATTTT	CASSRTSGLTDTQYF
NA	once	TRBV7-9	TRBJ1-1	TGTGCCAGCAGCTTAGCGAAGTCGAGGAACACTGAAGCTTTCTTT	CASSLAKSRNTEAFF
TRBD2	NA	TRBV11-3	TRBJ2-3	TGTGCCAGCAGCTTAGATCAAGCGGGAGGCACAGATACGCAGTATTTT	CASSLDQAGGTDTQYF
TRBD2	NA	TRBV24-1	TRBJ2-5	TGTGCCACCAGTGATAATCGCGGGGGGGAGCAAGAGACCCAGTACTTC	CATSDNRGGEQETQYF
TRBD2	once	TRBV15	TRBJ2-5	TGTGCCACCAGCAAACGGGGGGGAGAGACCCAGTACTTC	CATSKRGGETQYF
TRBD2	NA	TRBV9	TRBJ2-7	TGTGCCAGCAGCGTAGCGTCAACTAGCGGTTTCTACGAGCAGTACTTC	CASSVASTSGFYEQYF
NA	NA	TRBV14	TRBJ1-6	TGTGCCAGCAGCCCGCGTGAGGGCCGCCTCAATTCACCCCTCCACTTT	CASSPREGRLNSPLHF
NA	NA	TRBV7-9	TRBJ2-5	TGTGCCAGCAGCTTGGCTAGCCGAGACTTCGGGGAGACCCAGTACTTC	CASSLASRDFGETQYF
TRBD2	NA	TRBV7-2	TRBJ2-3	TGTGCCAGCAGCGTGGAGGGGACTAGCGTCGAACGTACGCAGTATTTT	CASSVEGTSVERTQYF
NA	NA	TRBV5-1	TRBJ1-1	TGCGCCAGCAGCTTGGGAGGATTACAGAACACTGAAGCTTTCTTT	CASSLGGLQNTEAFF
TRBD1	NA	TRBV30	TRBJ1-5	TGTGCCTGGGCATACAGGGGGCTTGGGAATCAGCCCCAGCATTTT	CAWAYRGLGNQPQHF
TRBD1	NA	TRBV30	TRBJ1-1	TGTGCCTGGAGTGTACAGGGGGTCACTGAAGCTTTCTTT	CAWSVQGVTEAFF
NA	NA	TRBV30	TRBJ1-5	TGTGCCTGGAGTTACAGGGTTGGACAGCCCCAGCATTTT	CAWSYRVGQPQHF
NA	NA	TRBV12-3/TRBV12-4	TRBJ1-2	TGTGCCAGCAGTTTAGAGACATTCGGCTACACCTTC	CASSLETFGYTF
TRBD2	NA	TRBV5-1	TRBJ2-3	TGCGCCAGCAGCTCAGGTAGACTAGCGGGGGCCCGCACAGATACGCAGTATTTT	CASSSGRLAGARTDTQYF
TRBD1	NA	TRBV10-1	TRBJ1-1	TGCGCCAGCAGTGAGCCCCTGGGACAGGGAATAAACACTGAAGCTTTCTTT	CASSEPLGQGINTEAFF
NA	NA	TRBV7-9	TRBJ2-1	TGTGCCAGCAGCTTAGTGGGGCCGGGTCGGCAGTTCTTC	CASSLVGPGRQFF